Presented here are 15 T cell receptor beta chains from one specimen sequenced in a study of response to subunit inactivated influenza vaccine (dated by TCRdb to 2016 to 2018). Libraries were made using RT-PCR. The reads were generated on an Illumina HiSeq 2500. TCRdb reprocessing: public reads trimmed at Q25 with fastp, clones called with MiXCR, in-frame beta chains kept. Each CDR3 protein appears once, grouped with its most common genes and DNA. The sample data list roughly 540,000 distinct CDR3 sequences, and approximately 24% of these were observed just once. The top ten constitute 2.5% to 3% of the sample. The same sample was also used in a study of T cells expressing NK-cell markers. The second study reports: The TCR beta cDNA libraries were made using 5'RACE template switching, a step that added both a universal primer site and unique molecular identifiers.

The sequencing here drew on CD4+ T cells sorted from PBMCs, taken 11 to 12 days after vaccination. The receptors shown here come from a man between 50 and 59 years old who received an inactivated influenza vaccine. Donor details come from another sample of the same person, matched by shared clones.

This clonotype is a singleton in its sample. The chain employs TRBV20-1 and TRBJ2-1, with D perhaps given as TRBD1 or TRBD2 (6 bases each). V lost 6 bases, J lost 0 bases, and 21 bases lay in between. This CDR3 contains 17 residues. CDR1 and CDR2 from the germline V gene are DFQATT and SNEGSKA (reference sequence). The CDR3 spells CSATKGGGVSSYNEQFF. In DNA form, the CDR3 reads TGCAGTGCCACAAAGGGGGGCGGGGTAAGCTCCTACAATGAGCAGTTCTTC.

V is TRBV15 and J is TRBJ2-7; D remains ambiguous. CDR1 and CDR2 (germline): LNHNV, YYDKDF (reference sequence). The CDR3 sequence is 17 residues long. V dropped 1 base and J dropped 2 bases, with 18 bases sitting between them. The CDR3 nucleotides read TGTGCCACCAGCAGAGTAATTTCTCCTTACTCACCCTACGAGCAGTACTTC. The encoded protein is CATSRVISPYSPYEQYF.

The sample holds a few counts of this clonotype. DNA of the CDR3: TGTGCCAGCAGCGCCGCAGGGGGGGAGACCCAGTACTTC. It translates to CASSAAGGETQYF. This chain joins TRBV12-3 or TRBV12-4 and TRBJ2-5; tentative D call: TRBD1 (7 bases). V was clipped by 6 bases and J by 5 bases, with 13 bases between them. The CDR3 extends over 13 amino acids.

This clonotype came up many times. The chain uses TRBV6-1 and TRBJ1-1; D unclear. Per the germline V gene, CDR1 is MNHNS and CDR2 is SASEGT. V lost 6 bases, J lost 11 bases, and 22 bases lay in between. The CDR3 loop spans 14 amino acids. The CDR3 loop reads CASRQRESYYRAFF. DNA for the CDR3: TGTGCCAGCAGACAAAGGGAGTCCTACTATAGGGCTTTCTTT.

This clonotype was counted between two and nine times. V and J are TRBV10-3 and TRBJ1-4, with no clear D. Germline lookup yields CDR1 ENHRY and CDR2 SYGVKD. This CDR3 comprises 15 residues. Trimming took off 0 bases at V and 3 bases at J, with 8 bases between the two ends. The DNA for the CDR3 is TGTGCCATCAGTGAGTCAGGGCGAGCTAATGAAAAACTGTTTTTT. It specifies CAISESGRANEKLFF.

This rearrangement joins TRBV10-2 to TRBJ2-3; 7 bases agree with TRBD1. V lost 6 bases to trimming and J lost 2 bases; unmatched junction nucleotides: 5. CDR3 length: 14 amino acids. CDR1 is WSHSY, CDR2 SAAADI, per germline. The CDR3 bases are TGCGCCAGCAGGGGACAGTACTACACAGATACGCAGTATTTT. Translated: CASRGQYYTDTQYF.

This clonotype was counted at least ten times. The V and J genes are TRBV5-6 and TRBJ1-1; D is ambiguous. The V and J ends lost 2 bases and 0 bases respectively, with 8 bases between them. The germline V gene has CDR1 SGHDT and CDR2 YYEEEE. The CDR3 has 14 amino acids. The DNA for the CDR3 is TGTGCCAGCAGCTTAGGGTTCATGAACACTGAAGCTTTCTTT. Translating it yields CASSLGFMNTEAFF.

This clonotype was picked up a small number of times. The gene calls are TRBV5-1 and TRBJ2-1; 7 nucleotides match TRBD2. Germline V gene sequence: CDR1 SGHRS, CDR2 YFSETQ. Trimming removed 4 bases from V and 3 bases from J; junction bases left unmatched: 10. The CDR3 totals 16 residues. In nucleotides, the CDR3 is TGCGCCAGCAGCCCCCCCGGGACTACCCTCTACAATGAGCAGTTCTTC. Translation gives CASSPPGTTLYNEQFF. The full variable domain, rest sourced from reference TRBV5-1 and TRBJ2-1, is KAGVTQTPRYLIKTRGQQVTLSCSPISGHRSVSWYQQTPGQGLQFLFEYFSETQRNKGNFPGRFSGRQFSNSRSEMNVSTLELGDSALYLCASSPPGTTLYNEQFFGPGTRLTVL.

The V gene is TRBV5-1, the J gene TRBJ2-5; 7 nucleotides line up with TRBD1. CDR1 and CDR2 from the germline V gene are SGHRS and YFSETQ. This CDR3 has 15 residues. The V segment lost 0 bases and the J segment 1 base; nucleotides outside the gene matches: 3. The CDR3 nucleotides read TGCGCCAGCAGCTTGGGGGGACAGCCCCAAGAGACCCAGTACTTC. This gives the protein CASSLGGQPQETQYF.

J is TRBJ2-7 and V is TRBV29-1; no definite D call. The CDR3 loop spans 13 amino acids. Germline values: CDR1 SQVTM, CDR2 ANQGSEA. The V gene lost 5 bases and the J gene lost 5 bases, with 16 bases spanning the gap. The CDR3 DNA is TGCAGCGTTTCAATCGACATGTATGACGAGCAGTACTTC. It yields the protein CSVSIDMYDEQYF.

This clonotype was counted many times. The chain employs TRBV28 and TRBJ2-3; TRBD1 agrees at 7 bases. Unmatched junction bases numbered 20, after V lost 1 base and J lost 10 bases. The CDR3 has 18 residues. The germline V gene encodes CDR1 MDHEN and CDR2 SYDVKM. In DNA, the CDR3 is TGTGCCAGCAGTTTATCACGGGGTTTTGGGACAGCGGAGCCGGCGCAGTATTTT. Protein product: CASSLSRGFGTAEPAQYF.

This clonotype was detected many times. This chain uses TRBV10-3 with TRBJ2-1, with 9 bases identical to TRBD2. V lost 0 bases, J lost 8 bases, and 14 bases stayed unmatched. There are 18 residues in the CDR3. Germline CDR1 reads ENHRY; CDR2 reads SYGVKD. The CDR3 protein is CAISESIISGRGPDEQFF. For the CDR3, the DNA is TGTGCCATCAGTGAGTCGATCATTAGCGGGAGAGGGCCCGATGAGCAGTTCTTC.

This clonotype was observed many times. A read error may produce the germline difference seen at one junction end. The chain recombines TRBV5-1 with TRBJ2-5, with D hard to call. This CDR3 spans 14 amino acids. From germline, CDR1 is SGHRS and CDR2 YFSETQ. Written as DNA, the CDR3 is TGTGCCAGCAGTTCCCGAGGCGGACAAGAGACCCAGTACTTC. This encodes CASSSRGGQETQYF.

This clonotype was observed a few times. V usage is TRBV7-8 and J usage is TRBJ2-7, with TRBD2 identical over 11 bases. Germline V gene lookup returns CDR1 SGHVS and CDR2 FQNEAQ. Germline trimming cut 0 bases from V and 0 bases from J; bases unmatched to any gene: 10. The CDR3 contains 19 residues. The CDR3 DNA follows: TGTGCCAGCAGCTTAGCGTTGGGACTAGCGGATATGAGCTCCTACGAGCAGTACTTC. Protein sequence: CASSLALGLADMSSYEQYF.

There are a few counts of this clonotype. V and J are TRBV7-9 and TRBJ2-1; 10 nucleotides agree with TRBD2. CDR3 length equals 14 residues. V lost 7 bases and J lost 7; bases outside the gene matches: 7. Germline V gene lookup returns CDR1 SEHNR and CDR2 FQNEAQ (reference sequence). The CDR3 here is CASIRTSGVNEQFF. CDR3 nucleotides: TGTGCCAGCATCCGGACTAGCGGAGTTAATGAGCAGTTCTTC.